These 22 T cell receptor beta chains originate from one sample sequenced in a study of T-cell reconstitution after alpha-beta-depleted transplantation in children. TCRbeta library preparation incorporated unique molecular identifiers. TCRdb processed the PCR reads anew with MiXCR; each CDR3 protein has one entry. The repertoire has a few hundred thousand distinct CDR3 sequences, roughly a quarter of them found once; the top ten carry 36%. Specimen: PBMCs, collected before TCRalphabeta/CD19-depleted stem cell transplant. The receptor set was obtained from a boy under two years old with Wiskott-Aldrich syndrome, due to receive a stem cell transplant.

This clonotype was found a few times. The rearrangement links TRBV9 to TRBJ2-1; D is possibly TRBD2 (5 bases). Deletions cut 0 bases from V and 6 bases from J, with 10 bases between. Per germline, CDR1 SGDLS and CDR2 YYNGEE. CDR3 length equals 14 residues. CDR3 amino acids: CASSVGGWGNEQFF. CDR3 nucleotide sequence: TGTGCCAGCAGCGTAGGAGGGTGGGGCAATGAGCAGTTCTTC.

Only a few counts were recorded for this clonotype. The V call is TRBV12-3 or TRBV12-4, the J call TRBJ2-3; 8 bases match TRBD1. Trimming at V came to 5 bases and at J to 2 bases, leaving 6 bases not matched to a gene. The CDR3 extends over 15 amino acids. CDR3 loop: CASSTGQGITDTQYF. The CDR3 nucleotides are TGTGCCAGCAGTACCGGACAGGGAATCACAGATACGCAGTATTTT.

Only one count was recorded for this clonotype. The chain is built from TRBV7-9 and TRBJ2-1, with D hard to call. Germline loops: CDR1 SEHNR, CDR2 FQNEAQ (reference sequence). The CDR3 loop spans 15 amino acids. V lost 5 bases and J lost 0, with 11 bases in between. The CDR3 DNA reads TGTGCCAGCAGCGTGTCCCGGGTCTCCTACAATGAGCAGTTCTTC. Encoded protein: CASSVSRVSYNEQFF.

V usage is TRBV5-1 and J usage is TRBJ1-2; D gene unclear. The germline V gene encodes CDR1 SGHRS and CDR2 YFSETQ. This CDR3 region has 16 residues. With 0 bases removed from V and 4 bases from J, the gap between germline ends came to 16 bases. The CDR3 loop is CASSLVDGRMTYGYTF. CDR3 DNA sequence: TGCGCCAGCAGCTTGGTCGATGGCCGAATGACCTATGGCTACACCTTC.

The table lists this clonotype with a count of one. This chain connects TRBV5-5 to TRBJ1-2; D possibly corresponds to TRBD1 (5 bases). This CDR3 has 14 residues. Between the trimmed V and J ends, which lost 0 bases and 3 bases, there was a span of 9 bases. Per germline, CDR1 SGHKS and CDR2 YYEKEE (reference sequence). CDR3 sequence (DNA): TGTGCCAGCAGCTTGGCAGGGTTTGACTATGGCTACACCTTC. Its translation: CASSLAGFDYGYTF.

This clonotype appeared a few times. V gene TRBV7-2 combines with J gene TRBJ1-5; no clear D. Deletions cut 1 base from V and 7 bases from J, with 8 bases between. From germline, CDR1 is SGHTA and CDR2 FQGNSA. The CDR3 has 13 amino acids. DNA for the CDR3: TGTGCCAGCAGCTTAGGGGCACAACAGCCCCAGCATTTT. Translating it yields CASSLGAQQPQHF.

V gene TRBV9 combines with J gene TRBJ2-2, with 10 bases matching TRBD2. V lost 0 bases, J lost 7 bases, and 6 bases stayed unmatched. There are 16 residues in the CDR3. Germline V gives CDR1 SGDLS, CDR2 YYNGEE. CDR3 DNA: TGTGCCAGCAGCGTAGTCCCTAGCGGGAGCGACGGGGAGCTGTTTTTT. It codes for CASSVVPSGSDGELFF.

This chain connects TRBV7-2 to TRBJ1-4, with D uncertain. The germline V gene has CDR1 SGHTA and CDR2 FQGNSA. The CDR3 totals 13 residues. The V end was cut by 5 bases, the J end by 5 bases, with 9 bases between. In nucleotides, the CDR3 is TGTGCCAGCAGCGGACGAGTCAATGAAAAACTGTTTTTT. Its protein product is CASSGRVNEKLFF.

The V and J genes are TRBV4-1 and TRBJ2-3, with 9 bases aligning to TRBD2. The CDR3 is made up of 14 amino acids. Germline V lookup: CDR1 MGHRA, CDR2 YSYEKL. The J segment lost 5 bases and the V segment lost 4 bases, leaving 4 bases of the junction unmatched. The CDR3 reads CASSPREGQDTQYF. CDR3 nucleotides: TGCGCCAGCAGCCCGCGGGAGGGCCAAGATACGCAGTATTTT.

The V gene is TRBV3-1, the J gene TRBJ2-3; 9 positions match TRBD2. The CDR3 is 12 amino acids. Germline-derived CDR1 and CDR2 are LGHDT and YNNKEL (reference sequence). The ends lost 1 base at V and 10 bases at J; junction bases unmatched: 0. The CDR3 spells CASSQASGAQYF. CDR3 sequence (DNA): TGTGCCAGCAGCCAAGCTAGCGGGGCGCAGTATTTT.

The chain uses TRBV9 and TRBJ2-1; 10 positions agree with TRBD2. Germline values: CDR1 SGDLS, CDR2 YYNGEE. Germline trimming cut 0 bases from V and 8 bases from J; bases unmatched to any gene: 2. The CDR3 is 14 residues long. CDR3 sequence reads: CASSVAAGGDEQFF. CDR3 nucleotides: TGTGCCAGCAGCGTAGCAGCGGGGGGGGATGAGCAGTTCTTC.

Only a few counts were recorded for this clonotype. The chain carries TRBV29-1 and TRBJ2-5, with D unclear. This CDR3 region has 12 residues. Germline loops: CDR1 SQVTM, CDR2 ANQGSEA. The V gene lost 4 bases and the J gene lost 4 bases, with 10 bases spanning the gap. CDR3 loop: CSVALGGETQYF. The CDR3 DNA follows: TGCAGCGTTGCTCTTGGTGGAGAGACCCAGTACTTC.

This clonotype was recorded a few times. The rearrangement joins TRBV20-1 to TRBJ2-3, with D unclear. Deletions cut 3 bases from V and 2 bases from J, with 9 bases between. Germline V gene lookup returns CDR1 DFQATT and CDR2 SNEGSKA (reference sequence). This CDR3 is 13 amino acids long. CDR3 bases: TGCAGTGCTAGCTTCGTGTCCACAGATACGCAGTATTTT. It yields the protein CSASFVSTDTQYF.

This clonotype was recorded at least ten times. The rearrangement links TRBV28 to TRBJ2-1; D gene unclear. CDR1 is MDHEN and CDR2 is SYDVKM in the germline V gene. The CDR3 totals 13 residues. V was pared by 2 bases and J by 3 bases, with 5 bases between. CDR3 DNA sequence: TGTGCCAGCAGTTTACTGGACTACAATGAGCAGTTCTTC. Protein: CASSLLDYNEQFF.

The chain has TRBV7-9 and TRBJ2-2; D is ambiguous. This CDR3 comprises 15 residues. Germline V gene data show CDR1 as SEHNR and CDR2 as FQNEAQ (reference sequence). V lost 2 bases, J lost 3 bases, and 10 bases lay in between. This chain's CDR3 is CASSLTPIDTGELFF. The CDR3 DNA reads TGTGCCAGCAGCTTAACCCCGATTGACACCGGGGAGCTGTTTTTT.

This chain connects TRBV21-1 to TRBJ2-7; the table's TRBD2 call for D was not verified on the DNA. TRBV21-1 is flagged as a pseudogene. The CDR3 consists of 16 residues. In DNA, the CDR3 is TGTGCCAGCAGCAATGGGAGACCGTGGAGCTCCTACGAGCAGTACTTC. This translates into CASSNGRPWSSYEQYF.

The V gene is TRBV12-3 or TRBV12-4, the J gene TRBJ2-2, with 9 nucleotides matching TRBD2. V shed 6 bases, J shed 1 base, and the junction held 6 bases outside the gene matches. The CDR3 consists of 16 residues. The CDR3 coding sequence is TGTGCCAGCAGCCCAATACTAGCGGGGAACACCGGGGAGCTGTTTTTT. It yields the protein CASSPILAGNTGELFF.

A few counts support this clonotype. The CDR3 DNA follows: TGCGCCAGCAGTGAGTCGCTGCCCTCCGAGCAGTACTTC. This translates into CASSESLPSEQYF. The chain uses TRBV10-1 and TRBJ2-7; no firm D call. Trimming cost V 0 bases and J 6 bases, with 9 bases left between them. Germline CDR1 is WNHNN and CDR2 is SYGVQD (reference sequence). The CDR3 totals 13 residues.

The chain couples TRBV5-1 to TRBJ2-5, with 10 bases identical to TRBD2. The ends lost 4 bases at V and 0 bases at J; junction bases unmatched: 3. CDR1 and CDR2 from the germline V gene are SGHRS and YFSETQ. There are 15 residues in the CDR3. Written as DNA, the CDR3 is TGCGCCAGCAGCAGAGGACTAGCGGACCAAGAGACCCAGTACTTC. Protein product: CASSRGLADQETQYF.

V is TRBV20-1 and J is TRBJ1-5, with D possibly TRBD1 on 5 matching bases. The germline V gene has CDR1 DFQATT and CDR2 SNEGSKA (reference sequence). Trimming cost V 6 bases and J 4 bases, with 19 bases left between them. This CDR3 comprises 15 residues. CDR3 coding DNA: TGCAGTGCACCGAAACCCGGGACGGGAAATCAGCCCCAGCATTTT. Translated, it gives CSAPKPGTGNQPQHF.

This clonotype showed up just a few times. The rearrangement links TRBV20-1 to TRBJ1-6, with TRBD1 as a possible D gene (5 bases). This CDR3 spans 16 amino acids. Trimming took off 1 base at V and 0 bases at J, with 10 bases between the two ends. CDR1 DFQATT and CDR2 SNEGSKA come from the germline V gene (reference sequence). The CDR3 coding sequence is TGCAGTGCTAGAGCTAGGGGAAGCTCCTATAATTCACCCCTCCACTTT. This codes for CSARARGSSYNSPLHF.

The chain employs TRBV20-1 and TRBJ1-2; D unclear. V dropped 5 bases and J dropped 5 bases, with 9 bases sitting between them. This CDR3 has 11 residues. Germline V lookup: CDR1 DFQATT, CDR2 SNEGSKA (reference sequence). CDR3 in amino acids: CSADGPYGYTF. CDR3 nucleotide sequence: TGCAGTGCTGATGGTCCATATGGCTACACCTTC.